A selection of T cell receptor beta chains follows, all from one sample in a study of blood T cell repertoires in COVID-19. TCRdb's table, derived via immunoSEQ multiplex PCR, lists solely in-frame clones and lacks some. The profile shows some 390,000 clones, 89% of them singletons. Material for sequencing was PBMCs or T cells enriched from blood (not recorded which). The origin of the receptors is a woman aged 25 to 45 who had recovered from COVID-19. The CDR3 runs from the conserved cysteine through the conserved F or W. D genes are given only for firm matches. Clone sizes are given selectively: once, few, many, or a class where the clone is expanded.

j_call,v_call,d_call,clone_size,cdr3_nt,cdr3_aa
TRBJ2-3,TRBV19,TRBD2,-,TGTGCCAGTAGTATCGGCGAGCGGGGCAACACAGATACGCAGTATTTT,CASSIGERGNTDTQYF
TRBJ1-6,TRBV11-2,-,-,TGTGCCAGCAGCTCCGGACAGCTGATTAATTCACCCCTCCACTTT,CASSSGQLINSPLHF
TRBJ1-5,TRBV20-1,TRBD1,-,TGCAGTGCTAGTTTCCGACAGGGAAACGGCAATCAGCCCCAGCATTTT,CSASFRQGNGNQPQHF
TRBJ2-7,TRBV4-1,TRBD2,-,TGCGCCAGCAGCCAAATTAGCGGGAGCCCCTACGAGCAGTACTTC,CASSQISGSPYEQYF
TRBJ2-7,TRBV19,TRBD2,few,TGTGCCAGTAGTATTGGACTAGACTCCTACGAGCAGTACTTC,CASSIGLDSYEQYF
TRBJ1-2,TRBV5-1,TRBD1,many,TGCGCCAGCAGCTTGGCCGGGACAGGGGGTGGCTACACCTTC,CASSLAGTGGGYTF
TRBJ1-1,TRBV5-1,-,-,TGCGCCAGCAGCTTCCTAGGGGATAACACTGAAGCTTTCTTT,CASSFLGDNTEAFF
TRBJ2-2,TRBV7-8,-,-,TGTGCCAGCAGCTTAGCGCGGGGGCAGACCTCGGGTGGGGAGCTGTTTTTT,CASSLARGQTSGGELFF
TRBJ2-3,TRBV3-1/TRBV3-2,TRBD2,-,TGTGCCAGCAGCCAAGAAGCGGGAGAGCGGGTAGATACGCAGTATTTT,CASSQEAGERVDTQYF
TRBJ1-1,TRBV19,-,few,TGTGCCAGTAGTATTACTAAGTCGTTGAACACTGAAGCTTTCTTT,CASSITKSLNTEAFF
TRBJ2-5,TRBV10-3,TRBD2,-,TGTGCCATCAGTGTGGGTAGCGGGGGACAAGAGACCCAGTACTTC,CAISVGSGGQETQYF
TRBJ1-1,TRBV10-3,TRBD1,-,TGTGCCATCAGTGCGGGAAGGACAGGTGGGTACACTGAAGCTTTCTTT,CAISAGRTGGYTEAFF
TRBJ2-3,TRBV19,TRBD2,-,TGTGCCAGTAGCCCTTTGGCCCGGGGGGGCCTGGATACGCAGTATTTT,CASSPLARGGLDTQYF
TRBJ2-7,TRBV10-1,-,-,TGCGCCAGCAGTGTAGGACAGTCCGGGCAGTACTTC,CASSVGQSGQYF
TRBJ1-5,TRBV27,TRBD1,-,TGTGCCAGCGCAACCGGACAGGGAAGGGGTCAGCCCCAGCATTTT,CASATGQGRGQPQHF
TRBJ1-2,TRBV3-1/TRBV3-2,-,-,TGTGCCAGCAGCCCCCCGGGACAAGTTTTTGGCTACACCTTC,CASSPPGQVFGYTF